The 10 T cell receptor beta chains reported below all come from one sample, sequenced in a study of spatial heterogeneity in lung cancer. TCRdb ran MiXCR on the 5' RACE reads and lists one entry per CDR3 protein. The table has under 7,000 distinct CDR3 sequences, under 8.5% seen once; the top ten hold about 18%. Time point specified: sample taken at primary tumor resection. Source: normal lung tissue next to the tumor, taken at surgery. All receptors come from a female donor with early-stage non-small cell lung cancer.

This clonotype has just a few counts. The DNA of the CDR3 is TGTGCCAGCAGTCCGGGACAGGGGTCCTACGAGCAGTACTTC. Its protein is CASSPGQGSYEQYF. This chain connects TRBV6-2 or TRBV6-3 to TRBJ2-7; 10 nucleotides align to TRBD1. The CDR3 loop spans 14 amino acids. The V and J ends lost 5 bases and 1 base, in that order; junction bases with no gene match: 2. Germline lookup yields CDR1 MNHEY and CDR2 SVGEGT.

This clonotype was seen a few times. This chain joins TRBV28 and TRBJ2-7, with TRBD2 matching 8 bases. This CDR3 is built from 15 residues. The V segment lost 3 bases and the J segment 8 bases; nucleotides outside the gene matches: 12. The germline gives CDR1 MDHEN, CDR2 SYDVKM. This chain's CDR3 is CASSFSTSVPLKQYF. In nucleotides, the CDR3 is TGTGCCAGCAGTTTTTCGACTAGCGTTCCTCTCAAGCAGTACTTC. The full variable domain, its missing parts supplied by reference TRBV28 and TRBJ2-7, is DVKVTQSSRYLVKRTGEKVFLECVQDMDHENMFWYRQDPGLGLRLIYFSYDVKMKEKGDIPEGYSVSREKKERFSLILESASTNQTSMYLCASSFSTSVPLKQYFGPGTRLTVT.

By share of the sample, this clonotype is medium-sized (0.01 to 0.1%). The genes are TRBV7-2 and TRBJ2-1; 11 nucleotides agree with TRBD1. Per the germline V gene, CDR1 is SGHTA and CDR2 is FQGNSA. This CDR3 region has 16 residues. Germline trimming cut 5 bases from V and 9 bases from J; bases unmatched to any gene: 12. CDR3 protein: CASSPLGGQGAIEQFF. For the CDR3, the DNA is TGTGCCAGCAGCCCCCTGGGAGGACAGGGGGCTATTGAGCAGTTCTTC.

This clonotype was recorded a few times. The chain carries TRBV5-5 and TRBJ1-4; TRBD1 is a possible D gene (5 bases). The germline V and J ends were trimmed by 4 bases and 4 bases, with 14 bases remaining between them. The CDR3 runs 15 residues. Germline values: CDR1 SGHKS, CDR2 YYEKEE (reference sequence). The CDR3 loop is CASSPRGSRNEKLFF. CDR3 sequence (DNA): TGTGCCAGCAGCCCCCGGGGCAGCCGTAATGAAAAACTGTTTTTT.

This clonotype showed up many times. CDR3 coding DNA: TGTGCCAGCAGCCACGGACTAGCGGTCTCCTACAATGAGCAGTTCTTC. This translates into CASSHGLAVSYNEQFF. This chain uses TRBV11-2 with TRBJ2-1; 10 bases agree with TRBD2. The CDR3 covers 16 residues. V lost 5 bases and J lost 0; bases outside the gene matches: 4. CDR1 SGHAT and CDR2 FQNNGV come from the germline V gene. Full variable domain (remainder filled in from reference TRBV11-2 and TRBJ2-1): EAGVAQSPRYKIIEKRQSVAFWCNPISGHATLYWYQQILGQGPKLLIQFQNNGVVDDSQLPKDRFSAERLKGVDSTLKIQPAKLEDSAVYLCASSHGLAVSYNEQFFGPGTRLTVL.

By proportion, this clonotype is medium-sized. V is TRBV4-2 and J is TRBJ2-1; 9 bases line up with TRBD2. The CDR3 sequence is 16 residues long. The J segment lost 7 bases and the V segment lost 5 bases, leaving 12 bases of the junction unmatched. Germline CDR1 is LGHNA and CDR2 is YNFKEQ. This chain's CDR3 is CASSSEWRGGSNEQFF. The CDR3 bases are TGTGCCAGCAGCTCTGAGTGGCGGGGGGGTTCGAATGAGCAGTTCTTC.

The chain couples TRBV20-1 to TRBJ2-5, with a weak D call TRBD1 (6 bases). The CDR3 loop spans 15 amino acids. Germline V lookup: CDR1 DFQATT, CDR2 SNEGSKA (reference sequence). Trimming pared 1 base from V and 5 bases from J, leaving 17 bases between. This CDR3 is CSARAYGTPSETQYF. CDR3 sequence (DNA): TGCAGTGCTAGAGCCTATGGGACACCGAGCGAGACCCAGTACTTC.

The sample holds a few counts of this clonotype. V gene TRBV3-1 combines with J gene TRBJ2-1, with a weak D call TRBD1 (6 bases). V dropped 0 bases and J dropped 9 bases, with 18 bases sitting between them. Per germline, CDR1 LGHDT and CDR2 YNNKEL (reference sequence). The CDR3 sequence is 16 residues long. The CDR3 DNA sequence: TGTGCCAGCAGCCAAGAGTTAGCAGGGGACCGGGTTGAGCAGTTCTTC. Translation: CASSQELAGDRVEQFF.

This clonotype has more than one count but fewer than ten. The V and J genes are TRBV2 and TRBJ1-4, with 7 bases identical to TRBD1. V lost 5 bases and J lost 4; bases outside the gene matches: 7. The V gene's germline CDR1 is SNHLY and CDR2 FYNNEI. The CDR3 has 15 residues. The CDR3 region is CASSTIQGSNEKLFF. CDR3 bases: TGTGCCAGCAGTACCATACAGGGGAGTAATGAAAAACTGTTTTTT.

This chain links TRBV3-1 with TRBJ1-1; 9 nucleotides match TRBD1. The CDR3 contains 15 residues. CDR1 is LGHDT and CDR2 is YNNKEL in the germline V gene (reference sequence). The junction had 0 bases not matched to a gene; V was cut back by 1 base and J by 0 bases. The DNA of the CDR3 is TGTGCCAGCAGCCAAGGACAGGGGGTGAACACTGAAGCTTTCTTT. The encoded protein is CASSQGQGVNTEAFF.